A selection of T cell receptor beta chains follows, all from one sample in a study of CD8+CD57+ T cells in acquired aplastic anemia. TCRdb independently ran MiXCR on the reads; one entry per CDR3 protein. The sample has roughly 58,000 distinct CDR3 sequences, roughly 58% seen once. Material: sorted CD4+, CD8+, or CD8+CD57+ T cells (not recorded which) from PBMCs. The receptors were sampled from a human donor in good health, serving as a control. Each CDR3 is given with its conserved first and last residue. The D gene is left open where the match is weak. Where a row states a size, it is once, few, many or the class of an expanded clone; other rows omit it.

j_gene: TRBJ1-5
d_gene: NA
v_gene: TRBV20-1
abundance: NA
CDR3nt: TGCAGTGCTAGGAAGCCCCTTAGCAATCAGCCCCAGCATTTT
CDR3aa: CSARKPLSNQPQHF

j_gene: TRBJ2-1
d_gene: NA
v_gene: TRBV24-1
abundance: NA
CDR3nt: TGTGCCACCAGTGATTTGGTAGGTTACAATGAGCAGTTCTTC
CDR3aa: CATSDLVGYNEQFF

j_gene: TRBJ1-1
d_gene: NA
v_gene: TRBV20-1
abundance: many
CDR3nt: TGCAGTGCAGACCGAGGGGTAACTGAAGCTTTCTTT
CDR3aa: CSADRGVTEAFF

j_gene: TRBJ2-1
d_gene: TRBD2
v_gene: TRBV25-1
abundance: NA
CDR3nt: TGTGCCAGCAGGGTGGGTAAGATAGCGGGAAGTTACAATGAGCAGTTCTTC
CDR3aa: CASRVGKIAGSYNEQFF

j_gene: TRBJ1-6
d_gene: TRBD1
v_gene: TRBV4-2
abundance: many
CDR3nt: TGTGCCAGCAGCCGACTGACGACAGGGCACTATAATTCACCCCTCCACTTT
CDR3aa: CASSRLTTGHYNSPLHF

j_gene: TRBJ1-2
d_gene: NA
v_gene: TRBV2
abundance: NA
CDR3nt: TGTGCCAGCACCGCGACAGATTATGGCTACACCTTC
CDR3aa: CASTATDYGYTF

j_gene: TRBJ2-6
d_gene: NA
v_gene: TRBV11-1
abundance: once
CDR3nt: TGTGCCAGCAGCTTAACAGGGATCAGCGGGGCCAACGTCCTGACTTTC
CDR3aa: CASSLTGISGANVLTF

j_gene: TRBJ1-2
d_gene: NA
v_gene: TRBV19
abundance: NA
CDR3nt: TGTGCCAGTAGTATAGAGATCTCGGGGGATGGCTACACCTTC
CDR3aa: CASSIEISGDGYTF

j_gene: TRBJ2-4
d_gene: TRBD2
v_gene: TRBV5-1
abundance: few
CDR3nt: TGCGCCGGCAGCTGGACTAGCGGGTCTCCTAGCGGGAGCATTCAGTACTTC
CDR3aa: CAGSWTSGSPSGSIQYF

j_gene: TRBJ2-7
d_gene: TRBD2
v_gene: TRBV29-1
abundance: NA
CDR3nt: TGCAGCGTTGAAGACGGAACTAGCGGGGGAGCCTACGAGCAGTACTTC
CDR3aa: CSVEDGTSGGAYEQYF

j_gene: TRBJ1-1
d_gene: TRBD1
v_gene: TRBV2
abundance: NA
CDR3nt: TGTGCCAGCAGTGCGGACAGGGCCACTGAAGCTTTCTTT
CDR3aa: CASSADRATEAFF

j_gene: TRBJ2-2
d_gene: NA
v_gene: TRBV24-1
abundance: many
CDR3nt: TGTGCCACCAGTGATTTGACGTATGGGGACACCGGGGAGCTGTTTTTT
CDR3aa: CATSDLTYGDTGELFF

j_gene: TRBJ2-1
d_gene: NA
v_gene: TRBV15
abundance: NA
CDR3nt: TGTGCCACCAGCAGAGTCGTCTTAAACAATGAGCAGTTCTTC
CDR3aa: CATSRVVLNNEQFF

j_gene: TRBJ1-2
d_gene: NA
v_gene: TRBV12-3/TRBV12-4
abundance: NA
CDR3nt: TGTGCCAGCAGTTCCCCCCGCCGGGGCTACACCTTC
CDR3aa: CASSSPRRGYTF

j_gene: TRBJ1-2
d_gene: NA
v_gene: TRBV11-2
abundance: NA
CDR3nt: TGTGCCAGCAGCTTATGGATCTATGGCTACACCTTC
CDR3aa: CASSLWIYGYTF

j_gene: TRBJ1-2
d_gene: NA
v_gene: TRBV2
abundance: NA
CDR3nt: TGTGCCAGCGGCGGTAACTATGGCTACACCTTC
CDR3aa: CASGGNYGYTF

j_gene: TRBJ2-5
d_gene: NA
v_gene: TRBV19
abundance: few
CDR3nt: TGTGCCAGTTCGAAGAGGCGGGAGACCCAGTACTTC
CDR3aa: CASSKRRETQYF

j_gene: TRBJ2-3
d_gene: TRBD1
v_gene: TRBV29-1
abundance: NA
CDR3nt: TGCAGCGTTGAAGATCGGGGGACAGGGTCGGTGACGCAGTATTTT
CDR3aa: CSVEDRGTGSVTQYF

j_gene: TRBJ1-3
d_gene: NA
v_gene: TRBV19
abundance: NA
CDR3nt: TGTGCCAGTACGCGGGGGCTTGGAAACACCATATATTTT
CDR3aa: CASTRGLGNTIYF

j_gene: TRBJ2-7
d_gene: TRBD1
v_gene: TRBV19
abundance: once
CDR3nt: TGTGCCAGTAGGGGACAGGGCGAGCAGTACTTC
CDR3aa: CASRGQGEQYF

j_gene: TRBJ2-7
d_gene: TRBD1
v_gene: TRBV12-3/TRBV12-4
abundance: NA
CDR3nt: TGTGCCAGCAGTTACAGGGGGACCTACGAGCAGTACTTC
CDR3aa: CASSYRGTYEQYF

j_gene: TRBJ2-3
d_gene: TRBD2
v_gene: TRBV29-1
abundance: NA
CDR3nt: TGCAGCGTTGAGGCTCCTAGCGGGAGGGCAGATACGCAGTATTTT
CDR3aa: CSVEAPSGRADTQYF

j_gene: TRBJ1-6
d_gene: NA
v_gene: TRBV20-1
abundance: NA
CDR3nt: TGCAGTTTAGGGGGGCTTGGGAATTCACCCCTCCACTTT
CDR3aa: CSLGGLGNSPLHF

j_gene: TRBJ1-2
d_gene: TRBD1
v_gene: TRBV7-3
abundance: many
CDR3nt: TGTGCCAGCAGCTTAAGGGGGGCCGGGACAGACACTTCTCCAAGGGGCTACACCTTC
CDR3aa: CASSLRGAGTDTSPRGYTF

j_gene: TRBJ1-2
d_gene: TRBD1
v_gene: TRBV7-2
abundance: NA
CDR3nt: TGTGCCAGCAGCTTGACAGGGCCGGGCGGCTACACCTTC
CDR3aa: CASSLTGPGGYTF

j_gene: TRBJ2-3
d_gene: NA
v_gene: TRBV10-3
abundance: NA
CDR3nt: TGTGCCCTATCCGGGACTGCGTCTCCAGATACGCAGTATTTT
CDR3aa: CALSGTASPDTQYF

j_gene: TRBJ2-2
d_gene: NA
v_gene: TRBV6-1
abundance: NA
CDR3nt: TGTGCCGGCAGGATTGCGGCGGGTTGGTCCGGGGAGCTGTTTTTT
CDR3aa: CAGRIAAGWSGELFF

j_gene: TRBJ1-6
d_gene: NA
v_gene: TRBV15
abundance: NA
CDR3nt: TGTGCCACCAGCAGAGATTGGCCTCAAAATTCACCCCTCCACTTT
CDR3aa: CATSRDWPQNSPLHF

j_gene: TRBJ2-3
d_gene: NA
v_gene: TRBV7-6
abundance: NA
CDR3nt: TGTGCCAGCAGCTTAGGCGGGGCAGTCGCAGATACGCAGTATTTT
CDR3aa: CASSLGGAVADTQYF

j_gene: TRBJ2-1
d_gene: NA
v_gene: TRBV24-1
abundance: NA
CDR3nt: TGTGCCACCAGTGACTCAAGGGCGATTGAGCAGTTCTTC
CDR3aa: CATSDSRAIEQFF

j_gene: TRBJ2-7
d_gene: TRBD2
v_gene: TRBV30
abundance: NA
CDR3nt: TGTGCCCGGAGTGCTAAGTGGACTAGCGGCTACGAGCAGTACTTC
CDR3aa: CARSAKWTSGYEQYF

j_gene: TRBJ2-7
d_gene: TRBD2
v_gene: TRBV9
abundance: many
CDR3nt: TGTGCCAGCAACCTGGCGGGAGGGCCGGGAGAGCAGTACTTC
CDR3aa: CASNLAGGPGEQYF

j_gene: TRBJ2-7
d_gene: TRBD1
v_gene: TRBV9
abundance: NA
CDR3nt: TGTGCCAGCAGCGCGCTCCCCCTGGGACAGGGAGGTTGTTACGAGCAGTACTTC
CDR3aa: CASSALPLGQGGCYEQYF

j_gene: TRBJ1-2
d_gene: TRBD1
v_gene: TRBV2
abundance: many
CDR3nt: TGTGCCAGCAGACCCCACGGGACAGGGGGCGACCATGGCTACACCTTC
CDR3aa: CASRPHGTGGDHGYTF

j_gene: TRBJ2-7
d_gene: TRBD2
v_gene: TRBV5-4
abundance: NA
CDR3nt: TGTGCCAGCAGCACGGGGGGGACTAACTCCTACGAGCAGTACTTC
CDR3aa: CASSTGGTNSYEQYF

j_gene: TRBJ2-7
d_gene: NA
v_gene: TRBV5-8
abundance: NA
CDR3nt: TGTGCCAGCAGTTCCGGGAGTGGGATCTTCTACGAGCAGTACTTC
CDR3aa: CASSSGSGIFYEQYF

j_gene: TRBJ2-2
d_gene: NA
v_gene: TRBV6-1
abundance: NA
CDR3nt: TGTGCCAGCAGGGCGGGACACACGAACACCGGGGAGCTGTTTTTT
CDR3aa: CASRAGHTNTGELFF

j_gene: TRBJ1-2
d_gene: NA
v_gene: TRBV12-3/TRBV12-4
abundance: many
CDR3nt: TGTGCCAGCAGTGCTGACGGCTATGGCTACACCTTC
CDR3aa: CASSADGYGYTF

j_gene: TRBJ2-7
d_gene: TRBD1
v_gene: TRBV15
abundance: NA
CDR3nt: TGTGCCACCAGCAGAGGGACAGGGGGTTACTACGAGCAGTACTTC
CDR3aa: CATSRGTGGYYEQYF

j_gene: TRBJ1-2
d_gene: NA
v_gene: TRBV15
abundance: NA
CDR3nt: TGTGCCACCAGCAGAGGTCTCCCCGCATCAACGCGGGACACCTATGGCTACACCTTC
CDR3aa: CATSRGLPASTRDTYGYTF

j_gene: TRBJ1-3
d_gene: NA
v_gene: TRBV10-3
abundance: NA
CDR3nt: TGTGCCATCAGTGAGACAGGGCAAGAGACCATATATTTT
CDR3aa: CAISETGQETIYF

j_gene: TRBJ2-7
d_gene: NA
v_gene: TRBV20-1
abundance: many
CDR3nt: TGCAGTGCTCCAACATCCGGGCGGACCTACGAGCAGTACTTC
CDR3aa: CSAPTSGRTYEQYF

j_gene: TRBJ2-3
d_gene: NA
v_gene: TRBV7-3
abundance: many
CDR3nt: TGTGCCAGCAGCTTATCCTCTAGCTACGGCACAGATACGCAGTATTTT
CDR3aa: CASSLSSSYGTDTQYF

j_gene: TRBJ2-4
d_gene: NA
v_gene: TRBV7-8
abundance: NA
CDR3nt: TGTGCCAGCCGGCTAGCCAAAAACATTCAGTACTTC
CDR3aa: CASRLAKNIQYF

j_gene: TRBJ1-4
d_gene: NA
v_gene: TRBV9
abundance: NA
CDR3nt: TGTGCCAGCAGCCTCAGGGTGGAGGGTGAAAAACTGTTTTTT
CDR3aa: CASSLRVEGEKLFF

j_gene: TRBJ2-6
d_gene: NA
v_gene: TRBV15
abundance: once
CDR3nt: TGTGCCACTTCGCCTGGGTGGGCTGGGGCCAACGTCCTGACTTTC
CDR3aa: CATSPGWAGANVLTF

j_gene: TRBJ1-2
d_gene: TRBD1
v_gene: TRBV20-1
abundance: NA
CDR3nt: TGCAGTGCAAGGACAGGGCCCTATGGCTACACCTTC
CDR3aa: CSARTGPYGYTF

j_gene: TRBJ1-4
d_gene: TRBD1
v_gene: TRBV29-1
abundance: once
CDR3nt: TGCAGCGTTGTGGAGCAACAGGGGGGTGAAAAACTGTTTTTT
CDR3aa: CSVVEQQGGEKLFF

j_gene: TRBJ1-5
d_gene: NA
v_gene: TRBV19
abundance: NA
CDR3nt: TGTGCCAGTAGGGTTCGTAGAGCTAGCAATCAGCCCCAGCATTTT
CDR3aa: CASRVRRASNQPQHF

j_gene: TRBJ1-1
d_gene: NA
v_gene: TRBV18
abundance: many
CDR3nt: TGTGCCAGCTCAGGACAAGAGATGAACACTGAAGCTTTCTTT
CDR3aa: CASSGQEMNTEAFF

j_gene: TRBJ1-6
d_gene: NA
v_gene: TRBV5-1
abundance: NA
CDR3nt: TGCGCCAGCAGCCCCAGTCTCCTCCACTTT
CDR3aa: CASSPSLLHF

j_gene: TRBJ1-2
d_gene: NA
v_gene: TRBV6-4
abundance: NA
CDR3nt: TGTGCCAGCAGTGAGCGATGGGCCCCCGGCTACACCTTC
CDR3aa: CASSERWAPGYTF

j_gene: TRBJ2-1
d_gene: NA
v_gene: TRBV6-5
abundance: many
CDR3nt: TGTGCCAGCAGTTCCCATAAACAGGGACGGGAGCAGTTCTTC
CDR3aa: CASSSHKQGREQFF

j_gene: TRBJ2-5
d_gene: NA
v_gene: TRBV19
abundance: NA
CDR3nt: TGTGCCAGTAGTATTCATCAGACCCAGTACTTC
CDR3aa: CASSIHQTQYF